These 20 T cell receptor beta chains were sequenced from one sample in a study of T cells after yellow fever vaccination. Each CDR3 protein gets one entry after TCRdb re-called the 5' RACE reads with MiXCR. The repertoire consists of approximately 510,000 distinct CDR3 sequences, with about a fifth occurring once and the leading ten covering around 17%. This specimen was PBMCs, taken less than 25 days after the first yellow fever vaccination. These receptors were taken from a man younger than 35 who received the YFV17D yellow fever vaccine.

This clonotype was detected only a few times. The CDR3 loop is CASSGPVYVVGTEAFF. In DNA, the CDR3 is TGTGCCAGCAGCGGTCCGGTCTACGTGGTAGGAACTGAAGCTTTCTTT. The rearrangement joins TRBV7-9 to TRBJ1-1; D is unclear. CDR1 SEHNR and CDR2 FQNEAQ come from the germline V gene (reference sequence). This CDR3 has 16 amino acids. The V gene lost 5 bases and the J gene lost 5 bases, with 21 bases spanning the gap. The full variable domain, with the rest looked up from reference TRBV7-9 and TRBJ1-1, is DTGVSQNPRHKITKRGQNVTFRCDPISEHNRLYWYRQTLGQGPEFLTYFQNEAQLEKSRLLSDRFSAERPKGSFSTLEIQRTEQGDSAMYLCASSGPVYVVGTEAFFGQGTRLTVV.

This chain connects TRBV9 to TRBJ2-7, with D unresolved. The CDR3 is 16 residues long. Deletions cut 4 bases from V and 1 base from J, with 18 bases between. Germline values: CDR1 SGDLS, CDR2 YYNGEE. CDR3 loop: CASSPTSGPQSYEQYF. Written as DNA, the CDR3 is TGTGCCAGCAGCCCAACGTCGGGCCCCCAGTCCTACGAGCAGTACTTC.

This clonotype has more than one count but fewer than ten. This chain joins TRBV4-2 and TRBJ1-6; D unclear. The CDR3 sequence is 15 residues long. The V end was cut by 1 base, the J end by 8 bases, with 12 bases between. Germline values: CDR1 LGHNA, CDR2 YNFKEQ. This CDR3 is CASSQAPIYHSPLHF. The CDR3 DNA reads as TGTGCCAGCAGCCAAGCGCCGATTTACCATTCACCCCTCCACTTT.

The table lists this clonotype with a few counts. The V gene is TRBV4-3, the J gene TRBJ1-2; D perhaps matches TRBD1 (6 bases). The CDR3 runs to 15 residues. V was cut by 9 bases and J by 1 base, with 18 bases left in between. The germline V gene has CDR1 LGHNA and CDR2 YSLEER. The CDR3 DNA is TGCGCCAGTGGGAGCTGGGACATTAATAACTATGGCTACACCTTC. It translates to CASGSWDINNYGYTF.

This clonotype was seen ten or more times. J is TRBJ2-5 and V is TRBV12-3 or TRBV12-4, with 7 bases that match TRBD1. V was clipped by 5 bases and J by 5 bases; unmatched bases: 2. The CDR3 covers 12 residues. CDR3 bases: TGTGCCAGCAGTCCGACAGGGGAGACCCAGTACTTC. Amino acids: CASSPTGETQYF.

This chain connects TRBV5-1 to TRBJ2-1; 9 bases align to TRBD2. CDR3 length equals 14 residues. V trimming: 6 bases; J trimming: 4 bases; junction bases outside the gene matches: 5. CDR1 SGHRS and CDR2 YFSETQ come from the germline V gene. CDR3 residues: CASTGTSLYNEQFF. Written as DNA, the CDR3 is TGCGCCAGCACGGGGACTAGCCTATACAATGAGCAGTTCTTC. The full variable domain, in which reference TRBV5-1 and TRBJ2-1 provide the parts outside the CDR3, is KAGVTQTPRYLIKTRGQQVTLSCSPISGHRSVSWYQQTPGQGLQFLFEYFSETQRNKGNFPGRFSGRQFSNSRSEMNVSTLELGDSALYLCASTGTSLYNEQFFGPGTRLTVL.

The chain carries TRBV7-6 and TRBJ2-2; 7 bases are a match to TRBD2. The CDR3 consists of 16 residues. J was trimmed by 3 bases and V by 0 bases; bases with no gene match: 4. The germline gives CDR1 SGHVS, CDR2 FNYEAQ. CDR3 sequence: CASSLARETYTGELFF. In DNA form, the CDR3 reads TGTGCCAGCAGCTTAGCGCGGGAGACATACACCGGGGAGCTGTTTTTT.

In its sample, this clonotype was seen a few times. The rearrangement links TRBV4-2 to TRBJ2-1, with 7 bases matching TRBD2. The CDR3 contains 16 residues. Germline CDR1 is LGHNA and CDR2 is YNFKEQ. V dropped 1 base and J dropped 0; count of bases not matched to a gene: 3. CDR3 residues: CASSQAGGSSYNEQFF. Here the CDR3 DNA reads TGTGCCAGCAGCCAAGCCGGGGGGAGCTCCTACAATGAGCAGTTCTTC.

This chain connects TRBV4-1 to TRBJ1-1; 9 nucleotides align to TRBD1. The CDR3 is 17 amino acids. J was trimmed by 5 bases and V by 0 bases; bases with no gene match: 10. The germline CDR1 and CDR2 sequences are MGHRA and YSYEKL. The CDR3 sequence is CASSQDSNRGRWTEAFF. CDR3 sequence (DNA): TGCGCCAGCAGCCAAGACTCGAACAGGGGGCGGTGGACTGAAGCTTTCTTT.

This clonotype appeared a few times. V is TRBV27 and J is TRBJ2-1; 14 nucleotides match TRBD2. This CDR3 comprises 15 residues. The junction had 5 bases not matched to a gene; V was cut back by 3 bases and J by 10 bases. Per the germline V gene, CDR1 is MNHEY and CDR2 is SMNVEV (reference sequence). This CDR3 reads CASSFATSGGAEQFF. The CDR3, as DNA: TGTGCCAGCAGTTTTGCGACTAGCGGGGGGGCAGAGCAGTTCTTC.

This rearrangement joins TRBV6-1 to TRBJ1-2; weak D call: TRBD1 (5 bases). CDR1 and CDR2 from the germline V gene are MNHNS and SASEGT. V was trimmed by 5 bases and J by 2 bases, leaving 9 bases between them. This CDR3 has 13 residues. The CDR3 reads CASSPRDNYGYTF. The CDR3 DNA is TGTGCCAGCAGTCCCCGGGACAACTATGGCTACACCTTC.

The rearrangement links TRBV7-8 to TRBJ2-7; 12 positions agree with TRBD2. The germline gives CDR1 SGHVS, CDR2 FQNEAQ. The CDR3 is made up of 16 amino acids. The ends lost 1 base at V and 6 bases at J; junction bases unmatched: 7. The CDR3 DNA reads as TGTGCCAGCAGCTTAGGGCTAGCGGGGGGGCAGGTCGAGCAGTACGTC. It is translated as CASSLGLAGGQVEQYV.

There are a few counts of this clonotype. The V gene is TRBV7-2, the J gene TRBJ2-5, with D hard to call. The CDR3 loop spans 13 amino acids. Germline assignment: CDR1 SGHTA and CDR2 FQGNSA. V was trimmed by 6 bases and J by 7 bases, leaving 15 bases between them. CDR3 sequence reads: CASRLGVRRTQYF. The CDR3 nucleotides are TGTGCCAGCAGACTCGGTGTTCGCCGGACCCAGTACTTC.

Only a few counts were recorded for this clonotype. V and J are TRBV4-1 and TRBJ2-1; D may be TRBD2 (6 bases). Trimming removed 1 base from V and 3 bases from J, with 7 bases in between. Germline CDR1 and CDR2: MGHRA and YSYEKL. This CDR3 region has 14 residues. CDR3 sequence: CASSQGGDYNEQFF. DNA of the CDR3: TGCGCCAGCAGCCAAGGCGGGGACTACAATGAGCAGTTCTTC.

The genes are TRBV20-1 and TRBJ1-1; 9 nucleotides line up with TRBD1. The CDR3 sequence is 14 residues long. V trimming: 5 bases; J trimming: 6 bases; junction bases outside the gene matches: 10. CDR1 DFQATT and CDR2 SNEGSKA come from the germline V gene (reference sequence). CDR3 sequence (DNA): TGCAGTGCTCCCGTAGGGACAGGGAGGGCTGAAGCTTTCTTT. Translation: CSAPVGTGRAEAFF.

This clonotype has more than one count but fewer than ten. V and J are TRBV5-1 and TRBJ2-1; 9 nucleotides match TRBD1. Per germline, CDR1 SGHRS and CDR2 YFSETQ. This CDR3 has 14 amino acids. After removal of 7 bases from V and 4 bases from J, the junction contained 6 bases not matched to a gene. The CDR3 region has the DNA TGCGCCAGCGCGGGACAGGGTGGTTACAATGAGCAGTTCTTC. Its translation: CASAGQGGYNEQFF.

J is TRBJ1-1 and V is TRBV20-1; D unclear. CDR3 length equals 13 residues. V lost 3 bases, J lost 0 bases, and 8 bases lay in between. Germline lookup yields CDR1 DFQATT and CDR2 SNEGSKA (reference sequence). As DNA, the CDR3 is TGCAGTGCTAGCAGTACCTTGAACACTGAAGCTTTCTTT. Translated: CSASSTLNTEAFF.

The table lists this clonotype with a few counts. In nucleotides, the CDR3 is TGTGCTAGTGGTTTGGTAGGGGTACTAGCGGGGGGACGAGGCACAGATACGCAGTATTTT. Its protein product is CASGLVGVLAGGRGTDTQYF. The chain combines TRBV12-5 with TRBJ2-3; TRBD2 matches at 12 bases. V dropped 0 bases and J dropped 1; count of bases not matched to a gene: 11. The CDR3 has 20 residues. CDR1 is LGHNT, CDR2 FRNRAP, per germline.

This clonotype has ten or more counts. The rearrangement uses TRBV7-2 and TRBJ1-1; D gene unclear. Trimming left V 3 bases short and J 4 bases short, with 9 bases between. CDR1 is SGHTA, CDR2 FQGNSA, per germline. The CDR3 is 13 residues long. Here the CDR3 DNA reads TGTGCCAGCAGCTTCGGTACCGCCACTGAAGCTTTCTTT. It is translated as CASSFGTATEAFF.

The chain joins TRBV9 to TRBJ2-3; 7 nucleotides match TRBD2. The CDR3 spans 16 residues. V trimming: 4 bases; J trimming: 1 base; junction bases outside the gene matches: 9. Germline CDR1 reads SGDLS; CDR2 reads YYNGEE. DNA for the CDR3: TGTGCCAGCAGCCCCCTTAGCCTAGCGGGCACAGATACGCAGTATTTT. This codes for CASSPLSLAGTDTQYF.